These 32 T cell receptor beta chains came from one sample sequenced in a study of CD8+ T cells in alopecia areata (dated 2018 in TCRdb). The time point label of this sample denotes: 20 to 30 weeks on oral tofacitinib. The treatment or condition label, read with the paper, signifies: oral pan-JAK inhibitor, 5-10 mg twice daily. Receptor amplification or capture employed the immunoSEQ multiplex PCR assay. RNA was extracted from all samples and reverse transcribed into cDNA as template for TCR sequencing. This is the immuneACCESS table as TCRdb keeps it, with only in-frame sequences that have V and J called. A part of the clones is gone; compared with another copy, unresolved V genes explain less than half, and the rest is unexplained. A total of 150,000 to 200,000 clones appear in this sample, approximately 61% of them only once. The ten largest clonotypes hold 0.85% to 1.3% of the sample. This sample comprised CD4+ T cells sorted from blood, obtained at week 24, from a patient treated with tofacitinib. The source is a human donor with alopecia areata.

The V gene is TRBV5-6, the J gene TRBJ2-1; D may be TRBD1 (7 bases). V lost 0 bases and J 6 bases, leaving 13 bases between the germline ends. The germline CDR1 and CDR2 sequences are SGHDT and YYEEEE. This CDR3 region has 15 residues. The CDR3, as DNA: TGTGCCAGCAGCTTGGTACGCAGGGGGGTCAATGAGCAGTTCTTC. Translating it yields CASSLVRRGVNEQFF. The variable domain in full, completed from reference TRBV5-6 and TRBJ2-1, reads DAGVTQSPTHLIKTRGQQVTLRCSPKSGHDTVSWYQQALGQGPQFIFQYYEEEERQRGNFPDRFSGHQFPNYSSELNVNALLLGDSALYLCASSLVRRGVNEQFFGPGTRLTVL.

This clone was seen only a few times. The chain recombines TRBV4-1 with TRBJ1-5; D remains unclear. V gave up 1 base and J gave up 7 bases, with 20 bases separating them. Germline loops: CDR1 MGHRA, CDR2 YSYEKL. CDR3 size: 17 residues. This chain's CDR3 is CASSQVEGRQVGQPQHF. CDR3 sequence (DNA): TGCGCCAGCAGCCAAGTAGAGGGCAGACAAGTAGGGCAGCCCCAGCATTTT.

This clone appeared a single time. This chain uses TRBV27 with TRBJ2-3; possibly TRBD1 or TRBD2 for D (5 bases each). Germline V gene sequence: CDR1 MNHEY, CDR2 SMNVEV (reference sequence). The CDR3 consists of 14 residues. Trimming cost V 5 bases and J 2 bases, with 11 bases left between them. CDR3: CASSPWDLTDTQYF. The CDR3 nucleotides are TGTGCCAGCAGTCCCTGGGACCTCACAGATACGCAGTATTTT.

The rearrangement uses TRBV14 and TRBJ1-1; perhaps TRBD1 as D (6 bases). V shed 0 bases and J shed 2 bases, with 19 bases lying between them. The germline gives CDR1 SGHDN, CDR2 FVKESK. This CDR3 spans 18 amino acids. The CDR3 DNA sequence: TGTGCCAGCAGCCAAGATCGAACAGGGACACGAGTTAACACTGAAGCTTTCTTT. This translates into CASSQDRTGTRVNTEAFF. The entire variable domain, with the rest obtained from reference TRBV14 and TRBJ1-1, is as follows: EAGVTQFPSHSVIEKGQTVTLRCDPISGHDNLYWYRRVMGKEIKFLLHFVKESKQDESGMPNNRFLAERTGGTYSTLKVQPAELEDSGVYFCASSQDRTGTRVNTEAFFGQGTRLTVV.

The chain combines TRBV4-1 with TRBJ1-2; possible D gene TRBD1, 6 bases. The CDR3 runs to 13 residues. CDR1 MGHRA and CDR2 YSYEKL come from the germline V gene. V was pared by 0 bases and J by 5 bases, with 7 bases between. The CDR3 spells CASSQEQGYGYTF. DNA of the CDR3: TGCGCCAGCAGCCAAGAACAGGGATATGGCTACACCTTC.

V is TRBV11-2 and J is TRBJ1-2; D may be TRBD1 (6 bases). The CDR3 is 18 amino acids. CDR1 is SGHAT, CDR2 FQNNGV, per germline. Deletions cut 5 bases from V and 4 bases from J, with 26 bases between. CDR3 loop: CASSGHRDTKKPSYGYTF. In DNA, the CDR3 is TGTGCCAGCAGCGGCCACCGGGACACTAAAAAACCTAGCTATGGCTACACCTTC.

V gene TRBV5-6 combines with J gene TRBJ2-7; tentatively, D is TRBD2 (7 bases). The germline V and J ends were trimmed by 4 bases and 7 bases, with 24 bases remaining between them. Per the germline V gene, CDR1 is SGHDT and CDR2 is YYEEEE. This CDR3 is built from 16 residues. CDR3 nucleotides: TGTGCCAGCAGCCAGGGATTCGGGGGGCTCCGACGAGAGCAGTACTTC. Translating gives CASSQGFGGLRREQYF.

The chain combines TRBV29-1 with TRBJ2-7; tentatively, D is TRBD1 (6 bases). In germline, CDR1 is SQVTM, CDR2 ANQGSEA. This CDR3 has 11 amino acids. Between the trimmed V and J ends, which lost 6 bases and 3 bases, there was a span of 9 bases. Here the CDR3 DNA reads TGCAGCGTCGAACAGGGCTACGAGCAGTACTTC. Translation gives CSVEQGYEQYF.

This chain connects TRBV29-1 to TRBJ2-7, with D unresolved. Germline loops: CDR1 SQVTM, CDR2 ANQGSEA. This CDR3 comprises 13 residues. With 6 bases removed from V and 6 bases from J, the gap between germline ends came to 18 bases. In DNA, the CDR3 is TGCAGCGTCACTTCGGCGGCCCCTGGCGAGCAGTACTTC. Its protein is CSVTSAAPGEQYF.

This clone has more than one count but fewer than ten. V gene TRBV5-6 combines with J gene TRBJ2-2, with D unresolved. The germline gives CDR1 SGHDT, CDR2 YYEEEE. The CDR3 runs to 13 residues. V was cut by 6 bases and J by 1 base, with 7 bases left in between. The CDR3 region has the DNA TGTGCCAGCACCAAGGGGAACACCGGGGAGCTGTTTTTT. It yields the protein CASTKGNTGELFF. Complete variable domain (other parts from reference TRBV5-6 and TRBJ2-2): DAGVTQSPTHLIKTRGQQVTLRCSPKSGHDTVSWYQQALGQGPQFIFQYYEEEERQRGNFPDRFSGHQFPNYSSELNVNALLLGDSALYLCASTKGNTGELFFGEGSRLTVL.

The rearrangement uses TRBV29-1 and TRBJ1-1; D unclear. V was cut by 4 bases and J by 1 base, with 7 bases left in between. Germline CDR1 SQVTM, CDR2 ANQGSEA. The CDR3 consists of 12 residues. The CDR3 coding sequence is TGCAGCGTTGCGATTAAGAACACTGAAGCTTTCTTT. It yields the protein CSVAIKNTEAFF.

The rearrangement links TRBV18 to TRBJ2-1; D tentatively fits TRBD1 or TRBD2 (6 bases each). Germline V gene lookup returns CDR1 KGHSH and CDR2 LQKENI. The CDR3 extends over 12 amino acids. V was clipped by 4 bases and J by 7 bases, with 8 bases between them. The CDR3 loop is CASSLGGNEQFF. In DNA, the CDR3 is TGTGCCAGCTCACTAGGGGGGAATGAGCAGTTCTTC.

This chain connects TRBV30 to TRBJ2-1; D is perhaps TRBD1 (6 bases). Per germline, CDR1 GTSNPN and CDR2 SVGIG (reference sequence). V lost 0 bases, J lost 4 bases, and 13 bases lay in between. The CDR3 covers 15 residues. The CDR3 sequence: CAWSVRGGLYNEQFF. CDR3 DNA: TGTGCCTGGAGTGTACGAGGGGGATTATACAATGAGCAGTTCTTC.

This rearrangement joins TRBV30 to TRBJ2-3; TRBD2 agrees at 8 bases. CDR1 is GTSNPN, CDR2 SVGIG, per germline (reference sequence). The CDR3 is made up of 13 amino acids. V gave up 8 bases and J gave up 6 bases; unmatched junction bases: 10. The CDR3 protein is CAQGRGGLDTQYF. CDR3 sequence (DNA): TGTGCCCAGGGACGGGGGGGCTTGGATACGCAGTATTTT.

This chain links TRBV6-5 with TRBJ1-2; unclear D gene. Per the germline V gene, CDR1 is MNHEY and CDR2 is SVGAGI. The CDR3 covers 15 residues. The V and J ends lost 4 bases and 2 bases respectively, with 14 bases between them. CDR3: CASSSGSAANYGYTF. The CDR3, as DNA: TGTGCCAGCAGTTCCGGGTCGGCAGCCAACTATGGCTACACCTTC.

V gene TRBV5-1 combines with J gene TRBJ2-3; TRBD1 aligns across 10 bases. Germline CDR1 is SGHRS and CDR2 is YFSETQ. The ends lost 4 bases at V and 3 bases at J; junction bases unmatched: 2. The CDR3 runs 14 residues. The CDR3 coding sequence is TGCGCCAGCAGCGGGACAGGGGAAACAGATACGCAGTATTTT. Protein product: CASSGTGETDTQYF.

In its sample, this clone was seen a few times. The chain combines TRBV11-2 with TRBJ2-7; either TRBD1 or TRBD2 may fit D (6 bases each). CDR3 length equals 14 residues. V dropped 5 bases and J dropped 5 bases, with 16 bases sitting between them. CDR1 and CDR2 from the germline V gene are SGHAT and FQNNGV. The CDR3 DNA is TGTGCCAGCAGCCCCGTTGGGGGGCAGCACGAGCAGTACTTC. This sequence encodes CASSPVGGQHEQYF.

The sample holds a few counts of this clone. V gene TRBV7-2 combines with J gene TRBJ1-2; no definite D call. V was clipped by 1 base and J by 7 bases, with 10 bases between them. Germline V gene lookup returns CDR1 SGHTA and CDR2 FQGNSA. The CDR3 runs 13 residues. The CDR3 DNA follows: TGTGCCAGCAGCTTAGACATTTTGGGTGGCTACACCTTC. Translation gives CASSLDILGGYTF.

The genes are TRBV2 and TRBJ2-6; D unclear. The germline CDR1 and CDR2 sequences are SNHLY and FYNNEI. Trimming left V 5 bases short and J 0 bases short, with 5 bases between. This CDR3 is built from 14 residues. The CDR3 DNA reads as TGTGCCAGCAGTATGGGCTCTGGGGCCAACGTCCTGACTTTC. Encoded protein: CASSMGSGANVLTF. Together with reference TRBV2 and TRBJ2-6, the CDR3 gives the full variable domain: EPEVTQTPSHQVTQMGQEVILRCVPISNHLYFYWYRQILGQKVEFLVSFYNNEISEKSEIFDDQFSVERPDGSNFTLKIRSTKLEDSAMYFCASSMGSGANVLTFGAGSRLTVL.

CDR3 nucleotides: TGTGCCAGCTCACCGACGGCCCAGAGTCCCCAGCATTTT. This sequence encodes CASSPTAQSPQHF. J is TRBJ1-5 and V is TRBV18; D remains ambiguous. Germline V gives CDR1 KGHSH, CDR2 LQKENI. There are 13 residues in the CDR3. The germline V and J ends were trimmed by 3 bases and 10 bases, with 13 bases remaining between them.

This clone was counted between two and nine times. The chain combines TRBV5-1 with TRBJ2-5; TRBD2 aligns across 11 bases. The length of the CDR3 is 15 residues. V lost 3 bases and J lost 3; bases outside the gene matches: 4. The V gene's germline CDR1 is SGHRS and CDR2 YFSETQ. The DNA for the CDR3 is TGCGCCAGCAGCTACGGGACTAGCGGCGAAGAGACCCAGTACTTC. Its translation: CASSYGTSGEETQYF.

V usage is TRBV30 and J usage is TRBJ2-2, with a tentative D call TRBD1 (6 bases). Germline V CDR1 and CDR2: GTSNPN, SVGIG (reference sequence). The CDR3 runs 15 residues. The V end was cut by 4 bases, the J end by 6 bases, with 18 bases between. The CDR3 here is CAWMVTGPRSGELFF. Here the CDR3 DNA reads TGTGCCTGGATGGTGACAGGACCTAGATCCGGGGAGCTGTTTTTT.

Turning to this clone: The same CDR3 is also encoded by other DNA sequences in this sample. The V gene is TRBV5-1, the J gene TRBJ1-5; 9 bases fit TRBD1. V shed 3 bases, J shed 7 bases, and the junction held 5 bases outside the gene matches. The V gene's germline CDR1 is SGHRS and CDR2 YFSETQ. The CDR3 is made up of 14 amino acids. The CDR3 DNA sequence: TGCGCCAGCAGCTCGGGACAGGGTGGACAGCCCCAGCATTTT. It codes for CASSSGQGGQPQHF.

The rearrangement joins TRBV2 to TRBJ1-1; D ambiguous. V shed 7 bases and J shed 3 bases, with 6 bases lying between them. Per the germline V gene, CDR1 is SNHLY and CDR2 is FYNNEI. The CDR3 runs to 11 residues. The CDR3 is CASIVYTEAFF. CDR3 in DNA: TGTGCCAGCATTGTCTACACTGAAGCTTTCTTT.

V usage is TRBV6-5 and J usage is TRBJ2-5, with a possible D match to TRBD1 (6 bases). Germline lookup yields CDR1 MNHEY and CDR2 SVGAGI. V lost 6 bases to trimming and J lost 0 bases, with 8 bases between them. This CDR3 region has 13 residues. The CDR3 DNA reads as TGTGCCAGCAGGGGACATCACCAAGAGACCCAGTACTTC. It is translated as CASRGHHQETQYF.

The chain couples TRBV5-1 to TRBJ2-1, with a tentative D call TRBD1 (5 bases). From germline, CDR1 is SGHRS and CDR2 YFSETQ. V was clipped by 4 bases and J by 6 bases, with 14 bases between them. The CDR3 sequence is 14 residues long. CDR3 DNA sequence: TGCGCCAGCAGCCAAACGACAGAACCCAATGAGCAGTTCTTC. Translation: CASSQTTEPNEQFF.

This clone was seen only once. The rearrangement joins TRBV29-1 to TRBJ1-3; D gene unclear. Looked up from germline, CDR1 is SQVTM and CDR2 is ANQGSEA. The CDR3 runs 14 residues. Between the trimmed V and J ends, which lost 5 bases and 0 bases, there was a span of 11 bases. In nucleotides, the CDR3 is TGCAGCGTTCTTTTCCCGAGCTCTGGAAACACCATATATTTT. Its protein is CSVLFPSSGNTIYF.

The chain uses TRBV30 and TRBJ2-7; D remains ambiguous. V shed 4 bases and J shed 3 bases, with 10 bases lying between them. The CDR3 is made up of 12 amino acids. The germline V gene encodes CDR1 GTSNPN and CDR2 SVGIG (reference sequence). CDR3 sequence reads: CAWNSGFYEQYF. The CDR3 nucleotides are TGTGCCTGGAATTCCGGATTCTACGAGCAGTACTTC.

This chain joins TRBV5-4 and TRBJ2-5; unclear D gene. The CDR3 covers 13 residues. From germline, CDR1 is SGHNT and CDR2 YYREEE (reference sequence). V was trimmed by 4 bases and J by 0 bases, leaving 7 bases between them. CDR3 in DNA: TGTGCCAGCAGCACCCGAGACCAAGAGACCCAGTACTTC. It codes for CASSTRDQETQYF.

V usage is TRBV19 and J usage is TRBJ2-7; either TRBD1 or TRBD2 may supply D (5 bases each). V was trimmed by 4 bases and J by 2 bases, leaving 18 bases between them. The germline gives CDR1 LNHDA, CDR2 SQIVND (reference sequence). CDR3 size: 16 residues. CDR3 amino acids: CASSTSGTVPAYEQYF. The CDR3 DNA reads as TGTGCCAGTAGTACTTCCGGGACCGTCCCAGCCTACGAGCAGTACTTC.

The genes are TRBV15 and TRBJ1-2, with D possibly TRBD1 on 5 matching bases. This CDR3 is built from 15 residues. Deletions cut 0 bases from V and 2 bases from J, with 10 bases between. Looked up from germline, CDR1 is LNHNV and CDR2 is YYDKDF (reference sequence). The CDR3 sequence: CATSRDQGENYGYTF. The CDR3 bases are TGTGCCACCAGCAGAGACCAGGGAGAAAACTATGGCTACACCTTC.

The chain carries TRBV29-1 and TRBJ1-5; D uncertain. The V end was cut by 4 bases, the J end by 5 bases, with 9 bases between. The CDR3 runs to 12 residues. Germline-derived CDR1 and CDR2 are SQVTM and ANQGSEA. CDR3 loop: CSVGGKDQPQHF. CDR3 coding DNA: TGCAGCGTTGGGGGAAAGGATCAGCCCCAGCATTTT.